The entry below gives a single T cell receptor (beta chain) sequence along with its context. This entry belongs to a study of blood T cell repertoires in COVID-19. Study-wide background: Donors in the United States, Italy and Spain gave samples during acute or convalescent COVID-19.

V lost 5 bases, J lost 5 bases, and 5 bases stayed unmatched. Germline V gives CDR1 SSHAT, CDR2 FNYEAQ (reference sequence). This CDR3 has 15 amino acids. Produced via immunoSEQ multiplex PCR; TCRdb's table is partial and in-frame only. Of approximately 200,000 clones in the sample, 80% to 90% were seen once. The sample consisted of peripheral blood. The chain employs TRBV7-7 and TRBJ2-5; 13 nucleotides match TRBD2. The source is a young man with COVID-19, enrolled during active disease. This chain's CDR3 is CASSATSGRFETQYF. The CDR3 nucleotides are TGTGCCAGCAGCGCGACTAGCGGGAGGTTTGAGACCCAGTACTTC.